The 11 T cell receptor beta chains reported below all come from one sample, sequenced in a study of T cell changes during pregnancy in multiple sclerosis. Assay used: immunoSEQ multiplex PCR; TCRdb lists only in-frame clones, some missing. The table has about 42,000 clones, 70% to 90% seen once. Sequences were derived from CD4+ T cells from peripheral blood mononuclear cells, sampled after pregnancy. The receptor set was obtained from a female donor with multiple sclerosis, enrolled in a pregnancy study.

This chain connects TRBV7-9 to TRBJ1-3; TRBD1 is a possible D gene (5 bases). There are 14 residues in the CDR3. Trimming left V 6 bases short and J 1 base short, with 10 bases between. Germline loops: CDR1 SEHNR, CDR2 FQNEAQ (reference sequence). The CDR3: CASSRGISGNTIYF. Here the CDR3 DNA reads TGTGCCAGCAGTCGGGGGATATCTGGAAACACCATATATTTT.

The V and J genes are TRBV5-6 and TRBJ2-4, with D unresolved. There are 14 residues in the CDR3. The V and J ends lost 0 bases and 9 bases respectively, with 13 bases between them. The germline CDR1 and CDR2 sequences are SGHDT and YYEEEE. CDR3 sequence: CASSLGRFLAIQYF. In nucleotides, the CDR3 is TGTGCCAGCAGCTTGGGCAGGTTCCTGGCCATTCAGTACTTC. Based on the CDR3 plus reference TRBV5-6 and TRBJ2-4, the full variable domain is DAGVTQSPTHLIKTRGQQVTLRCSPKSGHDTVSWYQQALGQGPQFIFQYYEEEERQRGNFPDRFSGHQFPNYSSELNVNALLLGDSALYLCASSLGRFLAIQYFGAGTRLSVL.

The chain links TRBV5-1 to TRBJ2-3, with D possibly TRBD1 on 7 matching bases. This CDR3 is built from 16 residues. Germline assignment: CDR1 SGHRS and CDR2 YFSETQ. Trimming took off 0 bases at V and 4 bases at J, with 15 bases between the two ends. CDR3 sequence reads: CASSLGGQGGADTQYF. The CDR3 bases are TGCGCCAGCAGCTTGGGGGGCCAGGGGGGAGCAGATACGCAGTATTTT.

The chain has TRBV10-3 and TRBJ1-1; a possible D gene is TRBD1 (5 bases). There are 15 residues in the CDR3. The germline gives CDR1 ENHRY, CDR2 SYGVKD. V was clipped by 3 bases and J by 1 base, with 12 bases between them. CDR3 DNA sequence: TGTGCCATCAGTGAATCGGCAGGGCGGAACACTGAAGCTTTCTTT. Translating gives CAISESAGRNTEAFF.

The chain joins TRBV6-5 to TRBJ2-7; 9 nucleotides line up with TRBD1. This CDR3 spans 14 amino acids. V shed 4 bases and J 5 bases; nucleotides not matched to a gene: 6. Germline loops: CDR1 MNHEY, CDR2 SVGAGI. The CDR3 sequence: CASSWTGVGDEQYF. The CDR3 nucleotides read TGTGCCAGCAGTTGGACAGGGGTCGGGGACGAGCAGTACTTC.

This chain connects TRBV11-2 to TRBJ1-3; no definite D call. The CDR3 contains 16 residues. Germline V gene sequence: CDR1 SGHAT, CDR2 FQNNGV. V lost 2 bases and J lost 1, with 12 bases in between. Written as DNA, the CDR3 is TGTGCCAGCAGCTTACGCCCGCAACAATCTGGAAACACCATATATTTT. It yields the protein CASSLRPQQSGNTIYF. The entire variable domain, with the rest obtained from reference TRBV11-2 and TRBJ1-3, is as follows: EAGVAQSPRYKIIEKRQSVAFWCNPISGHATLYWYQQILGQGPKLLIQFQNNGVVDDSQLPKDRFSAERLKGVDSTLKIQPAKLEDSAVYLCASSLRPQQSGNTIYFGEGSWLTVV.

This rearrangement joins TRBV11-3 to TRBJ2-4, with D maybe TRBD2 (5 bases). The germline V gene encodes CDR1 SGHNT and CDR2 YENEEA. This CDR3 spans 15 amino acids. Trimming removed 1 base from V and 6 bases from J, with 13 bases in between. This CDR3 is CASSLGSGIGNIQYF. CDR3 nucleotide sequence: TGTGCCAGCAGCTTAGGGTCGGGGATCGGAAACATTCAGTACTTC. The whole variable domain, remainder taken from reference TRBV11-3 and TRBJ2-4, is EAGVVQSPRYKIIEKKQPVAFWCNPISGHNTLYWYLQNLGQGPELLIRYENEEAVDDSQLPKDRFSAERLKGVDSTLKIQPAELGDSAVYLCASSLGSGIGNIQYFGAGTRLSVL.

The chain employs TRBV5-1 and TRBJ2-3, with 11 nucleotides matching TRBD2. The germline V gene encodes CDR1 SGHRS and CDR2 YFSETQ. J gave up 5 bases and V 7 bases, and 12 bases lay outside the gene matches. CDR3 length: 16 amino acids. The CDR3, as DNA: TGCGCCAGCTACAATAGCGGGGGGGCCGGTGGAGATACGCAGTATTTT. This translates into CASYNSGGAGGDTQYF.

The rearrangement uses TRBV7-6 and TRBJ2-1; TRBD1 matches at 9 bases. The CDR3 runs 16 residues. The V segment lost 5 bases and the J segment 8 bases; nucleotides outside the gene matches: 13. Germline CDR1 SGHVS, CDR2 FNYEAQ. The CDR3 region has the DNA TGTGCCAGCAGCACGAATGGCGGACAGGGGTTTGATGAGCAGTTCTTC. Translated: CASSTNGGQGFDEQFF. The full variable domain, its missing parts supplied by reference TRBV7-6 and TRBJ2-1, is GAGVSQSPRYKVTKRGQDVALRCDPISGHVSLYWYRQALGQGPEFLTYFNYEAQQDKSGLPNDRFSAERPEGSISTLTIQRTEQRDSAMYRCASSTNGGQGFDEQFFGPGTRLTVL.

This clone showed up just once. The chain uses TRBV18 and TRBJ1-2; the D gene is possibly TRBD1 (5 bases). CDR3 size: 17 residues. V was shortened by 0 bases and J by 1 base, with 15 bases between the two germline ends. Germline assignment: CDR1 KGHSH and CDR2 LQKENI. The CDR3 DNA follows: TGTGCCAGCTCACCACCGGACGGAGGGGAGGATAACTATGGCTACACCTTC. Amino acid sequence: CASSPPDGGEDNYGYTF.

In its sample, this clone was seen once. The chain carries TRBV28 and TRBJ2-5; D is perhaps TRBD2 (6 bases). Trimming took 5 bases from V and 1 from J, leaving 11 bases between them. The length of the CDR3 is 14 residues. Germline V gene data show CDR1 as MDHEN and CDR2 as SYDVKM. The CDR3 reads CASSRTTSQETQYF. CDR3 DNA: TGTGCCAGCAGTCGGACTACCTCCCAAGAGACCCAGTACTTC.